One and the same sample provided the 32 T cell receptor beta chains below, sequenced in a study of T cell responses to AZD1222 COVID-19 vaccine. Profiling relied on immunoSEQ multiplex PCR, and the TCRdb table lists in-frame clones only, not all of them. The sample has 160,000 or so clones; about 90% are singletons. The specimen was peripheral blood, collected on day 0 of AZD1222 vaccination. The receptors were sampled from an adult in good health.

This clone has a single count. The chain uses TRBV15 and TRBJ1-1, with D possibly being TRBD1 (6 bases). This CDR3 spans 17 amino acids. The germline CDR1 and CDR2 sequences are LNHNV and YYDKDF (reference sequence). V was pared by 2 bases and J by 2 bases, with 18 bases between. The CDR3 reads CATSRKPRTDLNTEAFF. The CDR3 nucleotides are TGTGCCACCAGCAGAAAGCCACGGACAGACCTTAACACTGAAGCTTTCTTT.

The V and J genes are TRBV28 and TRBJ2-7; 7 nucleotides agree with TRBD1. With 7 bases clipped from V and 2 bases from J, the junction kept 8 bases outside the gene matches. Per germline, CDR1 MDHEN and CDR2 SYDVKM. The CDR3 has 14 residues. CDR3 amino acids: CASTYRGITYEQYF. CDR3 bases: TGTGCCAGCACTTACAGGGGAATAACCTACGAGCAGTACTTC.

The CDR3 sequence is CASSYSWGGVDTQYF. In DNA form, the CDR3 reads TGTGCCAGCAGTTACTCCTGGGGAGGAGTCGATACGCAGTATTTT. The chain links TRBV6-5 to TRBJ2-3; D might be TRBD2 (6 bases). Trimming left V 0 bases short and J 6 bases short, with 13 bases between. This CDR3 comprises 15 residues. CDR1 and CDR2 (germline): MNHEY, SVGAGI.

The chain couples TRBV6-5 to TRBJ1-3, with D perhaps matching TRBD1 (6 bases). The CDR3 length is 15 residues. CDR1 and CDR2 (germline): MNHEY, SVGAGI. Trimming removed 6 bases from V and 6 bases from J, with 18 bases in between. This CDR3 reads CASRSGTGLENTIYF. CDR3 nucleotide sequence: TGTGCCAGCAGAAGTGGAACAGGGTTGGAAAACACCATATATTTT.

V is TRBV29-1 and J is TRBJ1-2, with 7 positions matching TRBD1. V gave up 2 bases and J gave up 4 bases; unmatched junction bases: 4. CDR1 is SQVTM, CDR2 ANQGSEA, per germline. CDR3 length: 13 residues. The CDR3 DNA follows: TGCAGCGTTGAATCTGGGACAGCCTATGGCTACACCTTC. It codes for CSVESGTAYGYTF. Full variable domain (rest looked up from reference TRBV29-1 and TRBJ1-2): SAVISQKPSRDICQRGTSLTIQCQVDSQVTMMFWYRQQPGQSLTLIATANQGSEATYESGFVIDKFPISRPNLTFSTLTVSNMSPEDSSIYLCSVESGTAYGYTFGSGTRLTVV.

The CDR3 reads CAWSRDGYTDTQYF. As DNA, the CDR3 is TGTGCCTGGAGTCGGGACGGCTACACAGATACGCAGTATTTT. The gene calls are TRBV30 and TRBJ2-3; D possibly matches TRBD1 or TRBD2 (5 bases each). V was trimmed by 2 bases and J by 2 bases, leaving 11 bases between them. This CDR3 has 14 residues. Germline CDR1 is GTSNPN and CDR2 is SVGIG (reference sequence).

The chain couples TRBV7-9 to TRBJ2-4; D unresolved. The CDR3 covers 15 residues. V lost 5 bases and J 4 bases, leaving 15 bases between the germline ends. Germline V gene data show CDR1 as SEHNR and CDR2 as FQNEAQ (reference sequence). The CDR3 here is CASSPVVGGKNIQYF. The CDR3 DNA reads TGTGCCAGCAGCCCGGTGGTGGGTGGGAAAAACATTCAGTACTTC.

The chain is built from TRBV10-3 and TRBJ2-2; D is undetermined. Trimming cost V 3 bases and J 6 bases, with 11 bases left between them. This CDR3 is 14 amino acids long. Looked up from germline, CDR1 is ENHRY and CDR2 is SYGVKD. The CDR3 is CAISDPIKAGELFF. The CDR3 region has the DNA TGTGCCATCAGTGACCCGATCAAGGCCGGGGAGCTGTTTTTT.

The chain recombines TRBV4-3 with TRBJ2-1; D possibly corresponds to TRBD2 (7 bases). This CDR3 contains 16 residues. Germline V gives CDR1 LGHNA, CDR2 YSLEER. Between the trimmed V and J ends, which lost 2 bases and 7 bases, there was a span of 18 bases. CDR3 in amino acids: CASSQLRGLLLNEQFF. In nucleotides, the CDR3 is TGCGCCAGCAGCCAATTGCGGGGGCTACTTCTTAATGAGCAGTTCTTC.

J is TRBJ1-2 and V is TRBV5-6, with D uncertain. This CDR3 contains 12 residues. The germline V and J ends were trimmed by 0 bases and 5 bases, with 5 bases remaining between them. Germline V gives CDR1 SGHDT, CDR2 YYEEEE. CDR3 bases: TGTGCCAGCAGCTTGGGAGGGTATGGCTACACCTTC. Amino acid sequence: CASSLGGYGYTF. The variable domain in full, completed from reference TRBV5-6 and TRBJ1-2, reads DAGVTQSPTHLIKTRGQQVTLRCSPKSGHDTVSWYQQALGQGPQFIFQYYEEEERQRGNFPDRFSGHQFPNYSSELNVNALLLGDSALYLCASSLGGYGYTFGSGTRLTVV.

This clone was found once. The J gene is TRBJ2-3, the V gene TRBV10-1; D perhaps matches TRBD1 (7 bases). The germline V and J ends were trimmed by 3 bases and 1 base, with 14 bases remaining between them. This CDR3 has 16 residues. CDR1 WNHNN and CDR2 SYGVQD come from the germline V gene (reference sequence). CDR3 residues: CASSDPRGTGTDTQYF. CDR3 nucleotides: TGCGCCAGCAGTGACCCCCGGGGGACAGGCACAGATACGCAGTATTTT.

Only one count was recorded for this clone. The gene calls are TRBV5-4 and TRBJ1-2; TRBD1 agrees at 7 bases. V lost 6 bases to trimming and J lost 6 bases; unmatched junction nucleotides: 20. Per the germline V gene, CDR1 is SGHNT and CDR2 is YYREEE (reference sequence). The CDR3 is 17 amino acids. The CDR3 nucleotides read TGTGCCAGCACGGGGGAAACAGGGGCGGCATCTATAAATGGCTACACCTTC. Translation: CASTGETGAASINGYTF.

The chain has TRBV10-1 and TRBJ2-2; 9 bases fit TRBD2. The J segment lost 7 bases and the V segment lost 2 bases, leaving 11 bases of the junction unmatched. Germline V gene sequence: CDR1 WNHNN, CDR2 SYGVQD (reference sequence). The CDR3 totals 17 residues. The CDR3 coding sequence is TGCGCCAGCAGTGAGGGGCGGGGGGGCCAAAGAAACGGGGAGCTGTTTTTT. Translation gives CASSEGRGGQRNGELFF.

This chain connects TRBV30 to TRBJ2-5; 7 bases agree with TRBD2. This CDR3 spans 13 amino acids. J gave up 2 bases and V 8 bases, and 8 bases lay outside the gene matches. Germline values: CDR1 GTSNPN, CDR2 SVGIG (reference sequence). The DNA for the CDR3 is TGTGCCCGGAAGGGCGGGGGTCAAGAGACCCAGTACTTC. This translates into CARKGGGQETQYF.

This chain links TRBV4-3 with TRBJ2-2, with 7 bases lining up with TRBD1. This CDR3 spans 15 amino acids. Germline CDR1 and CDR2: LGHNA and YSLEER. V lost 0 bases, J lost 6 bases, and 4 bases stayed unmatched. DNA of the CDR3: TGCGCCAGCAGCCAAGATCAGGGGGTAGCCGGGGAGCTGTTTTTT. This gives the protein CASSQDQGVAGELFF.

This chain links TRBV30 with TRBJ2-2; D not certain. V gave up 4 bases and J gave up 1 base, with 7 bases separating them. In germline, CDR1 is GTSNPN, CDR2 SVGIG (reference sequence). The CDR3 loop spans 13 amino acids. This CDR3 is CAWKQRNTGELFF. The CDR3 nucleotides read TGTGCCTGGAAACAAAGGAACACCGGGGAGCTGTTTTTT. The variable domain in full, with the rest retrieved from reference TRBV30 and TRBJ2-2, is SQTIHQWPATLVQPVGSPLSLECTVEGTSNPNLYWYRQAAGRGLQLLFYSVGIGQISSEVPQNLSASRPQDRQFILSSKKLLLSDSGFYLCAWKQRNTGELFFGEGSRLTVL.

The CDR3 nucleotides read TGTGCCAGCACCGACCAGCCCTCGGGGAATGAGCAGTTCTTC. This codes for CASTDQPSGNEQFF. V usage is TRBV6-5 and J usage is TRBJ2-1; the D gene is possibly TRBD2 (5 bases). V lost 7 bases and J lost 7, with 17 bases in between. The CDR3 extends over 14 amino acids. Germline V gene lookup returns CDR1 MNHEY and CDR2 SVGAGI.

Written as DNA, the CDR3 is TGCGCCAGCAGTGAGGGGGGAGGGCCTGAAGCTTTCTTT. This translates into CASSEGGGPEAFF. This rearrangement joins TRBV10-2 to TRBJ1-1, with D perhaps TRBD1 (5 bases). The CDR3 extends over 13 amino acids. V was pared by 2 bases and J by 6 bases, with 10 bases between. The germline V gene has CDR1 WSHSY and CDR2 SAAADI.

The chain couples TRBV19 to TRBJ1-5; 7 bases align to TRBD1. CDR1 LNHDA and CDR2 SQIVND come from the germline V gene (reference sequence). The junction had 7 bases not matched to a gene; V was cut back by 3 bases and J by 5 bases. This CDR3 region has 15 residues. The CDR3 bases are TGTGCCAGTAGTATGGAACAGGGGCGACATCAGCCCCAGCATTTT. It is translated as CASSMEQGRHQPQHF.

This clone was seen a handful of times. The V and J genes are TRBV28 and TRBJ2-5; D unresolved. The ends were cut back, 3 bases at V and 2 bases at J, with 10 bases in the middle. The CDR3 has 14 amino acids. Per the germline V gene, CDR1 is MDHEN and CDR2 is SYDVKM. CDR3 loop: CASSFRPVQETQYF. The CDR3 DNA follows: TGTGCCAGCAGTTTTCGGCCAGTACAAGAGACCCAGTACTTC.

This chain links TRBV12-3 or TRBV12-4 with TRBJ2-7, with D maybe TRBD1 (6 bases). V lost 3 bases and J lost 3, with 9 bases in between. This CDR3 is built from 13 residues. The CDR3 DNA reads as TGTGCCAGCAGTTTTGACAGGAGCTACGAGCAGTACTTC. Amino acids: CASSFDRSYEQYF.

The CDR3 loop reads CASSFKPQGAREKLFF. The CDR3 region has the DNA TGTGCCAGCAGTTTTAAACCACAGGGGGCGCGTGAAAAACTGTTTTTT. This chain uses TRBV27 with TRBJ1-4; 9 nucleotides agree with TRBD1. The CDR3 is made up of 16 amino acids. CDR1 and CDR2 (germline): MNHEY, SMNVEV (reference sequence). V shed 3 bases, J shed 7 bases, and the junction held 9 bases outside the gene matches.

This clone was seen a single time. The chain recombines TRBV6-5 with TRBJ1-1; D is ambiguous. The length of the CDR3 is 13 residues. CDR1 MNHEY and CDR2 SVGAGI come from the germline V gene. V lost 6 bases to trimming and J lost 3 bases, with 11 bases between them. The CDR3 protein is CASRRVFDTEAFF. CDR3 bases: TGTGCCAGCAGACGGGTGTTTGACACTGAAGCTTTCTTT.

The chain links TRBV28 to TRBJ1-1; TRBD1 might be the D (5 bases). This CDR3 region has 13 residues. V gave up 11 bases and J gave up 2 bases, with 15 bases separating them. Per the germline V gene, CDR1 is MDHEN and CDR2 is SYDVKM. The CDR3 is CAGMEGRNTEAFF. The CDR3 region has the DNA TGTGCCGGCATGGAGGGGCGAAACACTGAAGCTTTCTTT.

The rearrangement uses TRBV7-2 and TRBJ2-7, with TRBD2 as a possible D gene (6 bases). There are 13 residues in the CDR3. The V end was cut by 1 base, the J end by 3 bases, with 7 bases between. CDR1 is SGHTA and CDR2 is FQGNSA in the germline V gene. This chain's CDR3 is CASSLGGVYEQYF. CDR3 DNA: TGTGCCAGCAGCTTAGGCGGGGTCTACGAGCAGTACTTC.

The chain uses TRBV30 and TRBJ1-1; D is unresolved. There are 13 residues in the CDR3. Trimming shortened V by 3 bases and J by 5 bases, and 13 bases separated the two germline ends. In germline, CDR1 is GTSNPN, CDR2 SVGIG (reference sequence). CDR3 sequence: CAWRRGVGTEAFF. The CDR3, as DNA: TGTGCCTGGAGGCGCGGGGTGGGAACTGAAGCTTTCTTT.

CDR3 amino acids: CAWSLGGTQPQHF. The CDR3, as DNA: TGTGCCTGGAGTCTCGGGGGTACTCAGCCCCAGCATTTT. V usage is TRBV30 and J usage is TRBJ1-5; D is perhaps TRBD1 (5 bases). CDR1 is GTSNPN, CDR2 SVGIG, per germline (reference sequence). V was cut by 2 bases and J by 6 bases, with 11 bases left in between. The CDR3 runs to 13 residues. Drawing the rest from reference TRBV30 and TRBJ1-5, the complete variable domain is SQTIHQWPATLVQPVGSPLSLECTVEGTSNPNLYWYRQAAGRGLQLLFYSVGIGQISSEVPQNLSASRPQDRQFILSSKKLLLSDSGFYLCAWSLGGTQPQHFGDGTRLSIL.

The chain uses TRBV21-1 and TRBJ2-7; the table's D call, TRBD1, was not checked against the DNA. TRBV21-1 is marked as a pseudogene. The CDR3 sequence is 17 residues long. CDR3 in DNA: TGTGCCAGCAGCAAAGGTCCCACTCCAGGGGATTCCTACGAGCAGTACTTC. Its protein product is CASSKGPTPGDSYEQYF.

The chain is built from TRBV19 and TRBJ1-3, with D unclear. V lost 6 bases to trimming and J lost 0 bases, with 9 bases between them. From germline, CDR1 is LNHDA and CDR2 SQIVND (reference sequence). The CDR3 spans 14 residues. CDR3 sequence reads: CASRREVSGNTIYF. CDR3 bases: TGTGCCAGTAGACGGGAGGTCTCTGGAAACACCATATATTTT.

V gene TRBV12-3 or TRBV12-4 combines with J gene TRBJ1-1; D call uncertain. V lost 7 bases and J 2 bases, leaving 8 bases between the germline ends. This CDR3 comprises 12 residues. In DNA form, the CDR3 reads TGTGCCAGCACCCCCCAAAACACTGAAGCTTTCTTT. Protein sequence: CASTPQNTEAFF.

The chain joins TRBV7-9 to TRBJ2-7; 7 bases map to TRBD1. There are 15 residues in the CDR3. Trimming cost V 2 bases and J 1 base; bases outside gene matches: 5. The germline gives CDR1 SEHNR, CDR2 FQNEAQ (reference sequence). CDR3 residues: CASSLSGQASYEQYF. CDR3 nucleotide sequence: TGTGCCAGCAGCTTAAGTGGACAGGCGTCCTACGAGCAGTACTTC.

This clone showed up just a few times. The chain combines TRBV2 with TRBJ2-1; D not certain. V gave up 1 base and J gave up 0 bases, with 10 bases separating them. CDR3 length: 16 amino acids. Germline V lookup: CDR1 SNHLY, CDR2 FYNNEI. The CDR3, as DNA: TGTGCCAGCAGTGAAGGACACCTTCCCTCCTACAATGAGCAGTTCTTC. This encodes CASSEGHLPSYNEQFF. Complete variable domain (other parts from reference TRBV2 and TRBJ2-1): EPEVTQTPSHQVTQMGQEVILRCVPISNHLYFYWYRQILGQKVEFLVSFYNNEISEKSEIFDDQFSVERPDGSNFTLKIRSTKLEDSAMYFCASSEGHLPSYNEQFFGPGTRLTVL.